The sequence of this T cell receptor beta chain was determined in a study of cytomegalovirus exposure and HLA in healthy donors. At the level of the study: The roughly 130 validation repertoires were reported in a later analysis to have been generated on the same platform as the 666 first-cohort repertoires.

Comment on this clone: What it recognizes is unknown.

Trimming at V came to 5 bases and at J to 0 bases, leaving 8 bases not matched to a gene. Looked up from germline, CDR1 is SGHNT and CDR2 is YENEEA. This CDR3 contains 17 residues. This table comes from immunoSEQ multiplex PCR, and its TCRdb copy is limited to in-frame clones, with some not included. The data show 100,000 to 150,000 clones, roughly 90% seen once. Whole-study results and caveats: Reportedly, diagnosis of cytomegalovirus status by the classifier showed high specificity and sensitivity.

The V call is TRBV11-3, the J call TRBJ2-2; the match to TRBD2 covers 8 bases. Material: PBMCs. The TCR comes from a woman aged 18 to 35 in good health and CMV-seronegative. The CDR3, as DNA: TGTGCCAGCAGCCCAGGACCGGGACTAGCGAACACCGGGGAGCTGTTTTTT. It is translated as CASSPGPGLANTGELFF.